These 28 T cell receptor beta chains came from one sample sequenced in a study of CD8 T cells in Susac syndrome. A quantity of about 0.5 to 1 ug RNA underwent reverse transcription using random hexamers. TCRdb ran MiXCR on the immunoSEQ multiplex PCR reads and lists one entry per CDR3 protein. Of 130,000 or so distinct CDR3 sequences listed, under 95% are singletons. The sample consisted of CD8+ T cells from PBMCs. Receptors were obtained from a human donor with multiple sclerosis.

The V gene is TRBV3-1, the J gene TRBJ2-7; the D is unclear. The CDR3 consists of 13 residues. CDR1 and CDR2 (germline): LGHDT, YNNKEL (reference sequence). V was clipped by 1 base and J by 0 bases, with 4 bases between them. The CDR3 spells CASSQGNSYEQYF. CDR3 DNA: TGTGCCAGCAGCCAAGGAAACTCCTACGAGCAGTACTTC.

V gene TRBV7-6 combines with J gene TRBJ1-3; D ambiguous. The V end lost 4 bases, the J end lost 3 bases, and 19 bases lay between the germline ends. In germline, CDR1 is SGHVS, CDR2 FNYEAQ. The CDR3 is 17 residues long. Written as DNA, the CDR3 is TGTGCCAGCAGCTCCCCCCGGAATAGACGGAGTGGAAACACCATATATTTT. Protein product: CASSSPRNRRSGNTIYF.

V is TRBV16 and J is TRBJ1-3; perhaps TRBD1 as D (6 bases). Trimming cost V 4 bases and J 0 bases, with 16 bases left between them. Germline V gene data show CDR1 as KGHSY and CDR2 as FQNENV. There are 17 residues in the CDR3. The CDR3 is CASSPQGRQNSGNTIYF. CDR3 DNA: TGTGCCAGCAGCCCACAGGGACGGCAAAACTCTGGAAACACCATATATTTT.

In DNA, the CDR3 is TGTGCCAGCAGTTCACACCCTGAGCAGTACTTC. Its translation: CASSSHPEQYF. The chain uses TRBV28 and TRBJ2-7; D unclear. CDR1 MDHEN and CDR2 SYDVKM come from the germline V gene. The CDR3 has 11 amino acids. The V end was cut by 4 bases, the J end by 7 bases, with 8 bases between.

This chain joins TRBV12-5 and TRBJ2-3, with 7 bases fitting TRBD2. Germline-derived CDR1 and CDR2 are LGHNT and FRNRAP. CDR3 size: 15 residues. V was pared by 0 bases and J by 7 bases, with 7 bases of the junction left unmatched. CDR3 DNA sequence: TGTGCTAGTGGTTTGGTTGGCGGAGCGGGGAATACGCAGTATTTT. This encodes CASGLVGGAGNTQYF.

This chain uses TRBV7-9 with TRBJ1-2; no reliable D call. V lost 4 bases and J lost 5, with 14 bases in between. The CDR3 covers 14 residues. The germline gives CDR1 SEHNR, CDR2 FQNEAQ (reference sequence). For the CDR3, the DNA is TGTGCCAGCAGCTCCGGACCGGTTTTGTATGGCTACACCTTC. Protein sequence: CASSSGPVLYGYTF.

The rearrangement joins TRBV5-5 to TRBJ2-5; no firm D call. The CDR3 runs to 12 residues. CDR1 SGHKS and CDR2 YYEKEE come from the germline V gene (reference sequence). V lost 1 base and J 5 bases, leaving 6 bases between the germline ends. The chain's CDR3 is CASSLSEETQYF. DNA for the CDR3: TGTGCCAGCAGCTTGTCTGAGGAGACCCAGTACTTC.

The CDR3 region is CAISEAGGSNYGYTF. DNA of the CDR3: TGTGCCATCAGTGAGGCCGGGGGCTCTAACTATGGCTACACCTTC. The chain combines TRBV10-3 with TRBJ1-2, with D tentatively TRBD1 (6 bases). The V gene lost 2 bases and the J gene lost 0 bases, with 10 bases spanning the gap. The germline gives CDR1 ENHRY, CDR2 SYGVKD. CDR3 length: 15 amino acids.

The V call is TRBV28, the J call TRBJ2-7; 8 bases are shared with TRBD2. This CDR3 is built from 16 residues. Germline CDR1 and CDR2: MDHEN and SYDVKM. J was trimmed by 4 bases and V by 3 bases; bases with no gene match: 11. CDR3 nucleotides: TGTGCCAGCAGTTTGCGGGGGGACTTCCTATCATACGAGCAGTACTTC. Translation gives CASSLRGDFLSYEQYF.

This rearrangement joins TRBV20-1 to TRBJ1-4, with D tentatively TRBD1 (6 bases). Germline V gene data show CDR1 as DFQATT and CDR2 as SNEGSKA (reference sequence). With 1 base removed from V and 8 bases from J, the gap between germline ends came to 23 bases. CDR3 length: 17 amino acids. The CDR3 DNA sequence: TGCAGTGCTAGAGCCCCATTCGGGGGCCATCTCACGGAAAAACTGTTTTTT. It codes for CSARAPFGGHLTEKLFF.

The chain has TRBV6-5 and TRBJ2-5; D perhaps matches TRBD2 (5 bases). The CDR3 contains 14 residues. CDR1 and CDR2 (germline): MNHEY, SVGAGI. V was pared by 2 bases and J by 3 bases, with 10 bases between. The CDR3 loop reads CASSYIGGEETQYF. The CDR3 DNA is TGTGCCAGCAGTTACATCGGAGGCGAAGAGACCCAGTACTTC.

The genes are TRBV6-2 or TRBV6-3 and TRBJ2-1; D remains unclear. The ends were cut back, 4 bases at V and 10 bases at J, with 11 bases in the middle. Per germline, CDR1 MNHEY and CDR2 SVGEGT. This CDR3 has 12 residues. Here the CDR3 DNA reads TGTGCCAGCAGTTGGACGGTGGCGGAGCAGTTCTTC. Its protein is CASSWTVAEQFF.

The chain carries TRBV3-1 and TRBJ1-1, with D maybe TRBD1 (5 bases). Germline values: CDR1 LGHDT, CDR2 YNNKEL (reference sequence). CDR3 length: 15 amino acids. V dropped 1 base and J dropped 1 base, with 10 bases sitting between them. The CDR3 here is CASSQVSGSNTEAFF. DNA of the CDR3: TGTGCCAGCAGCCAAGTGTCAGGGTCGAACACTGAAGCTTTCTTT.

The chain is built from TRBV25-1 and TRBJ1-1, with D tentatively TRBD1 (5 bases). Trimming took 2 bases from V and 8 from J, leaving 12 bases between them. The CDR3 runs to 13 residues. CDR1 MGHDK and CDR2 SYGVNS come from the germline V gene. The CDR3 sequence is CASSEPGDREAFF. The CDR3 DNA is TGTGCCAGCAGTGAACCTGGGGACCGCGAAGCTTTCTTT.

The V and J genes are TRBV9 and TRBJ2-7; a weak D match, TRBD2 (5 bases). This CDR3 region has 14 residues. Germline lookup yields CDR1 SGDLS and CDR2 YYNGEE. V was trimmed by 0 bases and J by 2 bases, leaving 9 bases between them. The DNA for the CDR3 is TGTGCCAGCAGCGTAGGAGGGCTTCCCTACGAGCAGTACTTC. Amino acid sequence: CASSVGGLPYEQYF. The full variable domain, completed using reference TRBV9 and TRBJ2-7, is DSGVTQTPKHLITATGQRVTLRCSPRSGDLSVYWYQQSLDQGLQFLIQYYNGEERAKGNILERFSAQQFPDLHSELNLSSLELGDSALYFCASSVGGLPYEQYFGPGTRLTVT.

V is TRBV7-9 and J is TRBJ2-6; D assignment may be TRBD1 or TRBD2 (5 bases each). This CDR3 contains 18 residues. Trimming removed 3 bases from V and 0 bases from J, with 15 bases in between. The V gene's germline CDR1 is SEHNR and CDR2 FQNEAQ (reference sequence). The CDR3 region is CASSFVGGFPSGANVLTF. In nucleotides, the CDR3 is TGTGCCAGCAGCTTCGTTGGGGGTTTTCCCTCTGGGGCCAACGTCCTGACTTTC.

The chain has TRBV12-5 and TRBJ2-7; 8 bases align to TRBD2. The CDR3 runs to 14 residues. Losses at the gene ends were 1 base for V and 5 bases for J; bases not matched to a gene: 4. CDR1 LGHNT and CDR2 FRNRAP come from the germline V gene. DNA of the CDR3: TGTGCTAGTGGTTTGGCCGGACTAGCTGACGAGCAGTACTTC. Protein sequence: CASGLAGLADEQYF.

The V and J genes are TRBV11-2 and TRBJ2-3; 9 nucleotides match TRBD1. The V and J ends lost 2 bases and 1 base, in that order; junction bases with no gene match: 4. Germline loops: CDR1 SGHAT, CDR2 FQNNGV. The CDR3 spans 16 residues. The CDR3 is CASSLTGGAGTDTQYF. DNA for the CDR3: TGTGCCAGCAGCTTAACAGGGGGCGCCGGCACAGATACGCAGTATTTT.

This clonotype was seen only once. This chain joins TRBV29-1 and TRBJ1-5; no definite D call. The V end was cut by 4 bases, the J end by 0 bases, with 7 bases between. Germline V gene lookup returns CDR1 SQVTM and CDR2 ANQGSEA. The CDR3 has 13 amino acids. Written as DNA, the CDR3 is TGCAGCGTTGGACACGATAGCAATCAGCCCCAGCATTTT. Translating gives CSVGHDSNQPQHF.

The chain uses TRBV4-1 and TRBJ2-6; no firm D call. V was clipped by 3 bases and J by 4 bases, with 7 bases between them. The CDR3 has 14 amino acids. From germline, CDR1 is MGHRA and CDR2 YSYEKL. The CDR3 DNA is TGCGCCAGCAGCCACCTGAAGGGGGCCAACGTCCTGACTTTC. Residues: CASSHLKGANVLTF.

This clonotype was seen more than once but under ten times. CDR3 nucleotide sequence: TGCGCCAGCAGCCACGATCCATCAGGAGCAATCGAAAAACTGTTTTTT. It encodes CASSHDPSGAIEKLFF. The chain carries TRBV4-3 and TRBJ1-4, with D uncertain. The CDR3 is made up of 16 amino acids. Germline values: CDR1 LGHNA, CDR2 YSLEER. Trimming took 3 bases from V and 8 from J, leaving 19 bases between them.

V is TRBV5-1 and J is TRBJ1-2, with D unresolved. The germline V gene encodes CDR1 SGHRS and CDR2 YFSETQ. The CDR3 length is 14 residues. The V and J ends lost 5 bases and 0 bases respectively, with 11 bases between them. This CDR3 is CASSLPIANYGYTF. The CDR3, as DNA: TGCGCCAGCAGTCTCCCCATTGCTAACTATGGCTACACCTTC. Using reference TRBV5-1 and TRBJ1-2 for the parts outside the CDR3, the full variable domain is KAGVTQTPRYLIKTRGQQVTLSCSPISGHRSVSWYQQTPGQGLQFLFEYFSETQRNKGNFPGRFSGRQFSNSRSEMNVSTLELGDSALYLCASSLPIANYGYTFGSGTRLTVV.

This clonotype was observed a single time. The rearrangement links TRBV19 to TRBJ2-1, with a possible D match to TRBD2 (6 bases). The germline V gene encodes CDR1 LNHDA and CDR2 SQIVND (reference sequence). CDR3 length: 13 amino acids. With 5 bases removed from V and 7 bases from J, the gap between germline ends came to 12 bases. This CDR3 is CASSPGLWNEQFF. CDR3 nucleotide sequence: TGTGCCAGTAGTCCTGGACTATGGAATGAGCAGTTCTTC. Full variable domain (rest looked up from reference TRBV19 and TRBJ2-1): DGGITQSPKYLFRKEGQNVTLSCEQNLNHDAMYWYRQDPGQGLRLIYYSQIVNDFQKGDIAEGYSVSREKKESFPLTVTSAQKNPTAFYLCASSPGLWNEQFFGPGTRLTVL.

This clonotype is a singleton in its sample. This chain joins TRBV2 and TRBJ2-3; 8 bases line up with TRBD2. J lost 2 bases, V lost 3 bases, and 4 bases had no gene match. Germline CDR1 SNHLY, CDR2 FYNNEI. There are 15 residues in the CDR3. The chain's CDR3 is CASSELAGDTDTQYF. CDR3 coding DNA: TGTGCCAGCAGTGAGCTAGCGGGCGACACAGATACGCAGTATTTT.

This clonotype came up once. CDR3 loop: CASGFDGSEQYF. Here the CDR3 DNA reads TGTGCTAGTGGTTTTGACGGGTCCGAGCAGTACTTC. The V and J genes are TRBV12-5 and TRBJ2-7; D ambiguous. The CDR3 contains 12 residues. Trimming took 3 bases from V and 6 from J, leaving 9 bases between them. The germline V gene has CDR1 LGHNT and CDR2 FRNRAP.

This chain links TRBV7-9 with TRBJ2-5; D unresolved. This CDR3 has 12 residues. V was trimmed by 6 bases and J by 0 bases, leaving 5 bases between them. From germline, CDR1 is SEHNR and CDR2 FQNEAQ (reference sequence). The CDR3 coding sequence is TGTGCCAGCAGTCCCTACCAAGAGACCCAGTACTTC. Translation gives CASSPYQETQYF. Combining the CDR3 with reference TRBV7-9 and TRBJ2-5 gives the whole variable domain DTGVSQNPRHKITKRGQNVTFRCDPISEHNRLYWYRQTLGQGPEFLTYFQNEAQLEKSRLLSDRFSAERPKGSFSTLEIQRTEQGDSAMYLCASSPYQETQYFGPGTRLLVL.

The chain employs TRBV7-9 and TRBJ1-1, with D hard to call. The V end was cut by 2 bases, the J end by 3 bases, with 4 bases between. In germline, CDR1 is SEHNR, CDR2 FQNEAQ (reference sequence). The CDR3 spans 12 residues. For the CDR3, the DNA is TGTGCCAGCAGCTTATGGGACACTGAAGCTTTCTTT. Amino acid sequence: CASSLWDTEAFF. Together with reference TRBV7-9 and TRBJ1-1, the CDR3 gives the full variable domain: DTGVSQNPRHKITKRGQNVTFRCDPISEHNRLYWYRQTLGQGPEFLTYFQNEAQLEKSRLLSDRFSAERPKGSFSTLEIQRTEQGDSAMYLCASSLWDTEAFFGQGTRLTVV.

This clonotype has just one count. This chain connects TRBV15 to TRBJ2-4; tentative D call: TRBD1 (7 bases). V lost 8 bases, J lost 6 bases, and 17 bases lay in between. The germline V gene encodes CDR1 LNHNV and CDR2 YYDKDF (reference sequence). The CDR3 is made up of 14 amino acids. The CDR3 nucleotides are TGTGCCACCCGACTAGGGGGCGCCGGAAACATTCAGTACTTC. Translated: CATRLGGAGNIQYF. Using reference TRBV15 and TRBJ2-4 for the parts outside the CDR3, the full variable domain is DAMVIQNPRYQVTQFGKPVTLSCSQTLNHNVMYWYQQKSSQAPKLLFHYYDKDFNNEADTPDNFQSRRPNTSFCFLDIRSPGLGDTAMYLCATRLGGAGNIQYFGAGTRLSVL.